This T cell receptor (beta chain) was sequenced during a study of cytomegalovirus exposure and HLA in healthy donors. Study conclusions and caveats: TCR beta sequences reportedly predicted the HLA-A and HLA-B alleles of most subjects accurately. Prior analysis indicated that the majority of TCR beta V segments exhibited productivity approximately 87% or approximately 30% of the time.

Healthy people donating bone marrow made up the donors. Primers for the PCR totalled 60 Vbeta and 13 Jbeta. TCRdb keeps only in-frame clones here, not all; method: immunoSEQ multiplex PCR. The sample includes about 89,000 clones, roughly 80% of them seen just once. Note on this clone: Its antigen is currently unknown.

The sequence came from a man aged 25 to 45 in good health and CMV-seronegative. The sample was PBMCs.

For the CDR3, the DNA is TGTGCCAGCTCACTTGGCCAATCGGGACAGGGGATTCCCTACGAGCAGTACTTC. Its protein is CASSLGQSGQGIPYEQYF. The chain couples TRBV18 to TRBJ2-7; 10 bases fit TRBD1. The CDR3 has 18 amino acids. V was clipped by 4 bases and J by 2 bases; unmatched bases: 14. The germline gives CDR1 KGHSH, CDR2 LQKENI.